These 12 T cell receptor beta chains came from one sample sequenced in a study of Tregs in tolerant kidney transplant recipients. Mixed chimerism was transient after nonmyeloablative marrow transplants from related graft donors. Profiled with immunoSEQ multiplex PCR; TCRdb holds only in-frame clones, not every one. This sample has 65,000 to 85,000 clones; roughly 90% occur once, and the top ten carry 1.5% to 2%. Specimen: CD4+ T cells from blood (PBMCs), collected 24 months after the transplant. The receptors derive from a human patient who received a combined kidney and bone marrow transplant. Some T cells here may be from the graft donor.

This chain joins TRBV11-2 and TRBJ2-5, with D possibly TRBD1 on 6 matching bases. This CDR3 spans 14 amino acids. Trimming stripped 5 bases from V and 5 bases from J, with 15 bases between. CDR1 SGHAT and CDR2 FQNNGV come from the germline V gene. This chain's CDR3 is CASSKPGHGETQYF. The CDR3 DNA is TGTGCCAGCAGCAAACCGGGACATGGGGAGACCCAGTACTTC.

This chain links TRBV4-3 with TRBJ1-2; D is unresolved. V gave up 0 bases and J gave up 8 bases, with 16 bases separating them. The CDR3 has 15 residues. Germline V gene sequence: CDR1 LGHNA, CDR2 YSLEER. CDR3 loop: CASSQDRSGFKGYTF. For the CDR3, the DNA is TGCGCCAGCAGCCAAGATCGGTCAGGCTTCAAGGGCTACACCTTC.

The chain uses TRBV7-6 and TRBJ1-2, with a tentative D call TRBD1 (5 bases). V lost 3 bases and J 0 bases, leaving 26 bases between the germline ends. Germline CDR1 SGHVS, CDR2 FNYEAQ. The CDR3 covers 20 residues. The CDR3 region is CASSFSAGRGILGSNYGYTF. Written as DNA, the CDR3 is TGTGCCAGCAGCTTTTCGGCGGGGAGGGGCATCTTAGGGTCTAACTATGGCTACACCTTC.

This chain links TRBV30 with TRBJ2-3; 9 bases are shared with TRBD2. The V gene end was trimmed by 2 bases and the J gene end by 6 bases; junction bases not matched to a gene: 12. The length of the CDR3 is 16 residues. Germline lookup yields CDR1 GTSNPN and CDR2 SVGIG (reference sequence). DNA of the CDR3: TGTGCCTGGAGTCGGGCTAGCGGGACGTTGCGGGATACGCAGTATTTT. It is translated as CAWSRASGTLRDTQYF.

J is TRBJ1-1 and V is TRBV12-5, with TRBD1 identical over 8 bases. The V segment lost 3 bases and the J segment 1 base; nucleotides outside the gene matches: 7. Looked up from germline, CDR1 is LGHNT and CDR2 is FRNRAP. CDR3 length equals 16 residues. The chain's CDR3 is CASGFNTGGWNTEAFF. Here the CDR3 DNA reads TGTGCTAGTGGTTTTAATACAGGGGGATGGAACACTGAAGCTTTCTTT.

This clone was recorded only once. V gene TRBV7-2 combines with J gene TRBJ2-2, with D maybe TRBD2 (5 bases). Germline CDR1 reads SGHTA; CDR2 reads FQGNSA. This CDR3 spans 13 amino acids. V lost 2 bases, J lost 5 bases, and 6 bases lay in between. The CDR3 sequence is CASSLPGTGELFF. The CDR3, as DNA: TGTGCCAGCAGCTTACCGGGAACCGGGGAGCTGTTTTTT. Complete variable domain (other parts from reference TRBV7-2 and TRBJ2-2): GAGVSQSPSNKVTEKGKDVELRCDPISGHTALYWYRQSLGQGLEFLIYFQGNSAPDKSGLPSDRFSAERTGGSVSTLTIQRTQQEDSAVYLCASSLPGTGELFFGEGSRLTVL.

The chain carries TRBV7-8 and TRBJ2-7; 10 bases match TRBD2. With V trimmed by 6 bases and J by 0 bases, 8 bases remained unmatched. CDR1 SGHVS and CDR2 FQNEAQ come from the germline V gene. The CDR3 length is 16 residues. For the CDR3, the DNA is TGTGCCAGCAGACAAGCGGGGGGGACTAGCTCCTACGAGCAGTACTTC. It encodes CASRQAGGTSSYEQYF.

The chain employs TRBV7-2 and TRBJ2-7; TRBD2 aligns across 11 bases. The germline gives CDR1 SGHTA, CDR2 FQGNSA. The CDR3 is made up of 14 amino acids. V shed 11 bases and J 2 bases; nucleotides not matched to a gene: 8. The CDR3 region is CASSTSGGAYEQYF. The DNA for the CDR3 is TGTGCCTCAAGCACTAGCGGGGGAGCCTACGAGCAGTACTTC.

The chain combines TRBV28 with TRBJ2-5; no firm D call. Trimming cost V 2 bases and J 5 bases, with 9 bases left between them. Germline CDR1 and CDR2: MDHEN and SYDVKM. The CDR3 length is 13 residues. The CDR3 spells CASSLVAAETQYF. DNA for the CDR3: TGTGCCAGCAGTTTAGTTGCAGCGGAGACCCAGTACTTC.

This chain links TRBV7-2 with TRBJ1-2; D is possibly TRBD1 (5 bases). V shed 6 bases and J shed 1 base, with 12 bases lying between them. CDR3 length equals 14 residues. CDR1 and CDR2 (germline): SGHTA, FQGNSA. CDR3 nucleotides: TGTGCCAGCAGGGCAACAGGAGTTAACTATGGCTACACCTTC. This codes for CASRATGVNYGYTF.

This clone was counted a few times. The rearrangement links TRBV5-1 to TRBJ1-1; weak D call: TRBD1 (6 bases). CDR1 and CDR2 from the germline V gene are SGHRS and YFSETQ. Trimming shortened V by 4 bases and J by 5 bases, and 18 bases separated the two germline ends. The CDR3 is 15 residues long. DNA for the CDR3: TGCGCCAGCAGCCTAAAACCTCCAGGGGATACTGAAGCTTTCTTT. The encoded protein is CASSLKPPGDTEAFF. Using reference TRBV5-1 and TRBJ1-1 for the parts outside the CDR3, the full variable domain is KAGVTQTPRYLIKTRGQQVTLSCSPISGHRSVSWYQQTPGQGLQFLFEYFSETQRNKGNFPGRFSGRQFSNSRSEMNVSTLELGDSALYLCASSLKPPGDTEAFFGQGTRLTVV.

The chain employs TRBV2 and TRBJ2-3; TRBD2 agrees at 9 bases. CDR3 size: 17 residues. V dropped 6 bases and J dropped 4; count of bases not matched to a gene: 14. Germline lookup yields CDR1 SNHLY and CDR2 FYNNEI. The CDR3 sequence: CASRIRTSAYPADTQYF. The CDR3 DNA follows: TGTGCCAGCAGGATCCGGACTAGCGCCTACCCAGCAGATACGCAGTATTTT.